The 10 T cell receptor beta chains presented below share a single source sample, sequenced in a study of shared clonotypes between healthy human individuals. Produced via immunoSEQ multiplex PCR; TCRdb's table is partial and in-frame only. This table holds 550,000 to 800,000 clones, 80% to 95% found once. The sample comprised memory CD8+ T cells from PBMCs. Subset reported: CD45RO+ cells pooled with CCR7-negative TemRA cells. All receptors come from a man between 18 and 35 years old in good health. Some clones in this sample may be carry-over from other donors' samples.

The gene calls are TRBV1 and TRBJ2-5; TRBD1, the table's D call, lacks a check against the DNA. TRBV1 is a known pseudogene. The CDR3 consists of 18 residues. The chain's CDR3 is CTSSQDGQPDSCQETQYF. CDR3 sequence (DNA): TGCACCAGCAGCCAAGATGGCCAACCTGACAGTTGCCAAGAGACCCAGTACTTC.

The chain joins TRBV28 to TRBJ2-7; 9 bases are a match to TRBD1. CDR3 length equals 15 residues. Unmatched junction bases numbered 7, after V lost 4 bases and J lost 3 bases. The germline V gene has CDR1 MDHEN and CDR2 SYDVKM. CDR3: CASSSTGGTGYEQYF. The CDR3 DNA reads TGTGCCAGCAGTTCAACAGGGGGCACTGGCTACGAGCAGTACTTC.

The chain links TRBV10-3 to TRBJ2-5; tentatively, D is TRBD1 (6 bases). The V end was cut by 0 bases, the J end by 2 bases, with 13 bases between. The germline V gene has CDR1 ENHRY and CDR2 SYGVKD. This CDR3 is built from 16 residues. In DNA form, the CDR3 reads TGTGCCATCAGTGAGTCTGTGAGAGGGGGACAAGAGACCCAGTACTTC. Translated, it gives CAISESVRGGQETQYF.

The chain uses TRBV19 and TRBJ1-5; 7 nucleotides match TRBD1. The CDR3 contains 18 residues. CDR1 LNHDA and CDR2 SQIVND come from the germline V gene (reference sequence). V dropped 4 bases and J dropped 0; count of bases not matched to a gene: 12. CDR3 amino acids: CASSSGQVNRLSNQPQHF. The DNA for the CDR3 is TGTGCCAGTAGTAGTGGACAGGTGAACAGACTTAGCAATCAGCCCCAGCATTTT.

The CDR3 nucleotides are TGTGCCAGCTCACCATCTCCTAGCGGGAGGGCGTACACCGGGGAGCTGTTTTTT. Translating it yields CASSPSPSGRAYTGELFF. The chain links TRBV18 to TRBJ2-2; TRBD2 agrees at 12 bases. The germline CDR1 and CDR2 sequences are KGHSH and LQKENI. Trimming removed 2 bases from V and 3 bases from J; junction bases left unmatched: 7. There are 18 residues in the CDR3.

The chain links TRBV6-1 to TRBJ2-3; the D gene is possibly TRBD1 (5 bases). The V end was cut by 3 bases, the J end by 5 bases, with 15 bases between. This CDR3 comprises 15 residues. The germline CDR1 and CDR2 sequences are MNHNS and SASEGT. In DNA, the CDR3 is TGTGCCAGCAGTGACGGACAAAGCCCTTTAGATACGCAGTATTTT. Protein product: CASSDGQSPLDTQYF.

This sequence joins TRBV7-9 and TRBJ2-2; TRBD1 matches at 7 bases. The germline CDR1 and CDR2 sequences are SEHNR and FQNEAQ (reference sequence). The CDR3 totals 15 residues. The trim removed 5 bases at V and 4 bases at J, leaving 7 bases unmatched. CDR3 sequence: CASSDLNRGTGELFF. The DNA for the CDR3 is TGTGCCAGCAGCGACCTAAACAGGGGCACCGGGGAGCTGTTTTTT.

This clone showed up just once. The chain joins TRBV19 to TRBJ2-4; a weak D match, TRBD1 (6 bases). V lost 4 bases to trimming and J lost 5 bases, with 12 bases between them. There are 14 residues in the CDR3. CDR1 and CDR2 (germline): LNHDA, SQIVND (reference sequence). CDR3 coding DNA: TGTGCCAGTAGTAGGAAGGCAGGGGAAAACATTCAGTACTTC. Translation gives CASSRKAGENIQYF.

The V gene is TRBV9, the J gene TRBJ2-1; tentative D call: TRBD2 (6 bases). Per the germline V gene, CDR1 is SGDLS and CDR2 is YYNGEE. The length of the CDR3 is 17 residues. Trimming stripped 3 bases from V and 7 bases from J, with 23 bases between. CDR3 amino acids: CASSESLPGVIGNEQFF. The CDR3 DNA is TGTGCCAGCAGCGAATCCCTCCCGGGAGTAATAGGGAATGAGCAGTTCTTC.

The V gene is TRBV7-6, the J gene TRBJ1-2, with 8 bases fitting TRBD1. Per the germline V gene, CDR1 is SGHVS and CDR2 is FNYEAQ. The junction had 2 bases not matched to a gene; V was cut back by 5 bases and J by 0 bases. The CDR3 length is 14 residues. CDR3 amino acids: CASSPGQANYGYTF. CDR3 nucleotide sequence: TGTGCCAGCAGCCCGGGACAGGCTAACTATGGCTACACCTTC.